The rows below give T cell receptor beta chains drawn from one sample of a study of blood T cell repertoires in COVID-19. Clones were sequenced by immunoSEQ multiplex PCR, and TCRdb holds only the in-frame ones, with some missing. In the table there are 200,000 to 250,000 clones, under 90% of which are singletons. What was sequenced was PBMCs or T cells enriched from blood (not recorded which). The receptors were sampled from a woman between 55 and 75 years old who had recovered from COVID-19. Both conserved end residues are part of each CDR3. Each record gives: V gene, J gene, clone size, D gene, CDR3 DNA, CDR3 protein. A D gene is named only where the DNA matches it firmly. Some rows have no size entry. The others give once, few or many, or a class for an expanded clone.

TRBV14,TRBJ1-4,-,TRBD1,TGTGCCAGCAGCCAAGGGGGACAGCCAAATGAAAAACTGTTTTTT,CASSQGGQPNEKLFF
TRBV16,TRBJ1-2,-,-,TGTGCCAGCAGCCAAGGCAGTAACTATGGCTACACCTTC,CASSQGSNYGYTF
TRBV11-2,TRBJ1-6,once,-,TGTGCCAGCAGAAACGCTATGAGCTCCTATAATTCACCCCTCCACTTT,CASRNAMSSYNSPLHF
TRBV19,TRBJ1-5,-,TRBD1,TGTGCCAGTAGTCCCCTAGCAGGGGGCGGGCAGCCCCAGCATTTT,CASSPLAGGGQPQHF
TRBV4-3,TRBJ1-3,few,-,TGCGCCAGCAGCCAAGATGTATTGCGGGGTCGCGGGAGAAACACCATATATTTT,CASSQDVLRGRGRNTIYF
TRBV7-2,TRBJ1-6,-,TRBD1,TGTGCCAGCAGCTTAGGCGGTGGGACAGTATATAATTCACCCCTCCACTTT,CASSLGGGTVYNSPLHF
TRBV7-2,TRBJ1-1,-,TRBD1,TGTGCCAGCAGCTTAGACGGGACAGGGGACACTGAAGCTTTCTTT,CASSLDGTGDTEAFF
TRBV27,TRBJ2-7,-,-,TGTGCCAGCAGTTTAGACAGTTCCTACGAGCAGTACTTC,CASSLDSSYEQYF
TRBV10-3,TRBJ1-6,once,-,TGTGCCATCAACCCAGGAAACAATTCACCCCTCCACTTT,CAINPGNNSPLHF
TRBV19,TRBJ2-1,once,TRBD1,TGTGCCAGTACCGTCACAGGGGGCAGTGAGCAGTTCTTC,CASTVTGGSEQFF
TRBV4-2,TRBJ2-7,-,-,TGTGCCAGCAGCCAAGATGCACAGACCCCAGGGGAGCAGTACTTC,CASSQDAQTPGEQYF
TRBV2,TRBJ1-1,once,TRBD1,TGTGCCAGCAGTGTGGAGGGACAGATTAACACTGAAGCTTTCTTT,CASSVEGQINTEAFF
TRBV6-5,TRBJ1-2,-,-,TGTGCCAGCAGTTACTCTAGACTATATGGCTACACCTTC,CASSYSRLYGYTF
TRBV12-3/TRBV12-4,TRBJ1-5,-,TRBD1,TGTGCCAGCAGTCAGGGGGAAAACTTCCAGCATTTT,CASSQGENFQHF
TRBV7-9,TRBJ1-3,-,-,TGTGCCAGCAGCTTTTATCCTACAGGTCCAGGTGACGGAAACACCATATATTTT,CASSFYPTGPGDGNTIYF
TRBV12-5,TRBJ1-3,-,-,TGTGCTAGTGGTCGGGACTGGGGAAACACCATATATTTT,CASGRDWGNTIYF
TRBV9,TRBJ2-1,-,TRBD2,TGTGCCAGCAGCGTAGGCGGGAGTGGGGACAATGAGCAGTTCTTC,CASSVGGSGDNEQFF
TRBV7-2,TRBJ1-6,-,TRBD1,TGTGCCAGCAGCGCGGGACAGGGAAATTCACCCCTCCACTTT,CASSAGQGNSPLHF
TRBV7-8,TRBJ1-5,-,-,TGTGCCAGCAGCCCCGGGACTCATAGCAATCAGCCCCAGCATTTT,CASSPGTHSNQPQHF
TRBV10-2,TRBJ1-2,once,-,TGCGCCACCTCAAAGGGAGCTAACTATGGCTACACCTTC,CATSKGANYGYTF
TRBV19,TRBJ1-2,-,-,TGTGCCAGTAGTACGGTCTTTGGGACTGTACCCTATGGCTACACCTTC,CASSTVFGTVPYGYTF
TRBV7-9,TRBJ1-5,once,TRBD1,TGTGCCAGCAGCTCAGGCCGGACAGGGGAAGGCAATCAGCCCCAGCATTTT,CASSSGRTGEGNQPQHF
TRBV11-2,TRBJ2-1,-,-,TGTGCCAGCAGCTCCCAACGGAGCTCCTACAATGAGCAGTTCTTC,CASSSQRSSYNEQFF
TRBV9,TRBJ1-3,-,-,TGTGCCAGCAGCCCTTCCGGTCGGGGGGCAGGAAACACCATATATTTT,CASSPSGRGAGNTIYF
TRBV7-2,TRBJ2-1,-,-,TGTGCCAGCAGCTTAGCGCTAGTGTCGCTCTACAATGAGCAGTTCTTC,CASSLALVSLYNEQFF
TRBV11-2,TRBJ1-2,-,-,TGTGCCAGCAGCCCACAGGATCCGTATGGCTACACCTTC,CASSPQDPYGYTF
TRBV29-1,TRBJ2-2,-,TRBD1,TGCAGCGTGAGGGACAGGGTGAACACCGGGGAGCTGTTTTTT,CSVRDRVNTGELFF
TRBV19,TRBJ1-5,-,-,TGTGCCAGTACATGGGGGCAAATTCATGGCAATCAGCCCCAGCATTTT,CASTWGQIHGNQPQHF
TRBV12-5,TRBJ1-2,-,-,TGTGCTAGTGGTTTGGGCGCCCTCAGGGGTGGTGGCTACACCTTC,CASGLGALRGGGYTF
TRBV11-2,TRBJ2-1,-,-,TGTGCCAGCAGCTTATTACAGGCCTCCAATGAGCAGTTCTTC,CASSLLQASNEQFF
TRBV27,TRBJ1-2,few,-,TGTGCCAGCAGTTTATCAGTCAGGGGCACTAACTATGGCTACACCTTC,CASSLSVRGTNYGYTF
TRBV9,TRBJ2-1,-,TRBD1,TGTGCCAGCAGTTACCCGGGACAGGGAGACTACAATGAGCAGTTCTTC,CASSYPGQGDYNEQFF
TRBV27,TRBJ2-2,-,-,TGTGCCAGCAGTCCCCAGCGAGGGGGTCCCAACACCGGGGAGCTGTTTTTT,CASSPQRGGPNTGELFF
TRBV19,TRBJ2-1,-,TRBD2,TGTGCCAGTAGTATTGTTCGGGAGGTTAGGAATGAGCAGTTCTTC,CASSIVREVRNEQFF
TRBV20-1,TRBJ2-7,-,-,TGCAGTGCTAGTTCACGGTTCGAGCAGTACTTC,CSASSRFEQYF
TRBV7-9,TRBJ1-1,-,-,TGTGCCAGCACACAGGCCAGGAACCCCGAAGCTTTCTTT,CASTQARNPEAFF
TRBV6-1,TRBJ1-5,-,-,TGTGCCAGCAGTCAGAGGCAGCCCCAGCATTTT,CASSQRQPQHF
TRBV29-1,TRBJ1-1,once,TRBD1,TGCAGCGTTAATGTAGGGGGCGCGGACACTGAAGCTTTCTTT,CSVNVGGADTEAFF
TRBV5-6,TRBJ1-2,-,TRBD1,TGTGCCAGCAGCCTCTTAGGGACAGGGGGCGATGGCTACACCTTC,CASSLLGTGGDGYTF
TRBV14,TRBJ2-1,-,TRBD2,TGTGCCAGCAGCCAACTAGCGGGAGAGCCCTACAATGAGCAGTTCTTC,CASSQLAGEPYNEQFF
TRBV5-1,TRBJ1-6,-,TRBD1,TGCGCCAGCAGCTTGGATGCACAGGGGGCTGGAAATTCACCCCTCCACTTT,CASSLDAQGAGNSPLHF
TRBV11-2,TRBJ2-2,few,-,TGTGCCAGCAGTTCCTCCAGGGCCGGGGAGCTGTTTTTT,CASSSSRAGELFF
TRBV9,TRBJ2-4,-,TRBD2,TGTGCCAGCAGCGTAGGAGGGCGGGTAGCGGGGGATGACATTCAGTACTTC,CASSVGGRVAGDDIQYF
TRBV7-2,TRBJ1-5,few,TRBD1,TGTGCCAGCAGCCGGACGACAGGGGGCGCGGGCGGTCAGCCCCAGCATTTT,CASSRTTGGAGGQPQHF
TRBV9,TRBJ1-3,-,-,TGTGCCAGCAGCGTAGCGTACTCTGGAAACACCATATATTTT,CASSVAYSGNTIYF
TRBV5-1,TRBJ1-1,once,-,TGCGCCAGCAGCTTCCAGGGGACCCCCACTGAAGCTTTCTTT,CASSFQGTPTEAFF
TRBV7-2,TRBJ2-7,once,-,TGTGCCAGCGGACTGAGGGAGCAGTACTTC,CASGLREQYF
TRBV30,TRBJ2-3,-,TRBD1,TGTGCCGGGATGACAGGGGACAGCACAGATACGCAGTATTTT,CAGMTGDSTDTQYF
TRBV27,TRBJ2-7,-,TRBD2,TGTGCCAGCAGTTTAGTTCCCTCGGTAGCGGGTCAGGAGCAGTACTTC,CASSLVPSVAGQEQYF
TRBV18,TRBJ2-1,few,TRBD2,TGTGCCAGCTCACGAACGACTAGCGGGGACAATGAGCAGTTCTTC,CASSRTTSGDNEQFF
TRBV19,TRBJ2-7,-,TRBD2,TGTGCCAGTAGTATAGGATGGGCTAGCGGCTACGAGCAGTACTTC,CASSIGWASGYEQYF
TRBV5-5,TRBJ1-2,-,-,TGTGCCAGCAGCTTGGGATCAGGTGACTATGGCTACACCTTC,CASSLGSGDYGYTF
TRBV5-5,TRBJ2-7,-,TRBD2,TGTGCCAGCACCCGGGGGGGACACCTCTCCTACGAGCAGTACTTC,CASTRGGHLSYEQYF
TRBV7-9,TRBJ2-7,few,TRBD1,TGTGCCAGCAGCTTTTCGGGGGGAAAGGGACAGGGTTTTTACGAGCAGTACTTC,CASSFSGGKGQGFYEQYF
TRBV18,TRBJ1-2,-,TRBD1,TGTGCCAGCTCACCACTTAACGGAGGGGGCGATGGCTACACCTTC,CASSPLNGGGDGYTF